The rows below give T cell receptor beta chains drawn from one sample of a study of human T cells and chemical hapten exposure. MiXCR, run by TCRdb on the RACE reads, gives a single entry per CDR3 protein. The table lists about 120,000 distinct CDR3 sequences, 12% to 15% of them singletons. The sample in question was whole blood, obtained in connection with sensitization to the hapten diphenylcyclopropenone (DPC). Source of these receptors: a man between 18 and 29 years old with alopecia areata. Some clones in this sample may be carry-over from other donors' samples. Each CDR3 is given with its conserved first and last residue. D genes are given only for firm matches. Some rows mark clone size as missing; the rest say once, few, many or name a class of expanded clone.

>TRBJ2-2|TRBD1|TRBV4-1|.
CASMPGQGTTGELFF
TGCGCCAGCATGCCGGGACAGGGAACAACCGGGGAGCTGTTTTTT
>TRBJ2-2|.|TRBV18|.
CASSTPIDRSGELFF
TGTGCCAGCTCAACCCCTATTGACAGGTCCGGGGAGCTGTTTTTT
>TRBJ1-1|TRBD1|TRBV20-1|.
CSARDLPRQGGTEAFF
TGCAGTGCTAGAGACCTCCCGCGACAGGGGGGAACTGAAGCTTTCTTT
>TRBJ2-6|TRBD1|TRBV5-1|few
CASSFVRTGVVSGANVLTF
TGCGCCAGCAGCTTTGTCCGGACAGGGGTCGTCTCTGGGGCCAACGTCCTGACTTTC
>TRBJ2-1|.|TRBV4-2|.
CASSRALDSPNVHNEQFF
TGTGCCAGCAGCCGAGCCCTTGACTCGCCCAACGTTCACAATGAGCAGTTCTTC
>TRBJ2-3|.|TRBV28|.
CASSLSFRNTQYF
TGTGCCAGCAGTTTATCTTTCAGGAATACGCAGTATTTT
>TRBJ1-3|.|TRBV10-3|few
CAILNGNTIYF
TGTGCCATCCTAAATGGAAACACCATATATTTT
>TRBJ1-5|TRBD1|TRBV7-2|many
CASSLVTGQPQHF
TGTGCCAGCAGCTTAGTGACAGGGCAGCCCCAGCATTTT
>TRBJ2-3|TRBD2|TRBV20-1|few
CSAIAGGLTDTQYF
TGCAGTGCAATAGCGGGAGGACTCACAGATACGCAGTATTTT
>TRBJ2-2|TRBD2|TRBV6-2/TRBV6-3|few
CASSYLGTTTTNTGELFF
TGTGCCAGCAGTTACTTGGGGACTACCACTACGAACACCGGGGAGCTGTTTTTT
>TRBJ2-5|.|TRBV7-8|few
CASSKNRVETQYF
TGTGCCAGCAGCAAGAACAGGGTGGAGACCCAGTACTTC
>TRBJ1-2|.|TRBV19|.
CASSIMKAYGYTF
TGTGCCAGTAGTATTATGAAGGCGTATGGCTACACCTTC
>TRBJ2-5|.|TRBV9|few
CASSSGGVYQETQYF
TGTGCCAGCAGTTCGGGGGGCGTTTACCAAGAGACCCAGTACTTC
>TRBJ1-1|.|TRBV9|.
CASSTGPNTEAFF
TGTGCCAGCAGCACGGGACCTAACACTGAAGCTTTCTTT
>TRBJ1-2|.|TRBV3-1|many
CASSQGPSFGYTF
TGTGCCAGCAGCCAAGGGCCCTCCTTTGGCTACACCTTC
>TRBJ2-1|.|TRBV5-4|.
CASSLRARGPLYNEQFF
TGTGCCAGCAGCTTGCGTGCCCGGGGGCCACTCTACAATGAGCAGTTCTTC
>TRBJ1-1|.|TRBV5-1|.
CASSPGQSDTEAFF
TGCGCCAGCAGCCCGGGTCAATCTGACACTGAAGCTTTCTTT
>TRBJ2-5|TRBD1|TRBV5-4|few
CASSLPGTAQETQYF
TGTGCCAGCAGCTTGCCCGGGACAGCCCAAGAGACCCAGTACTTC
>TRBJ2-1|.|TRBV28|many
CASSPNRVVSYNEQFF
TGTGCCAGCAGTCCCAACAGGGTGGTCTCCTACAATGAGCAGTTCTTC
>TRBJ2-5|.|TRBV28|.
CASRAPEREETQYF
TGTGCCAGCAGGGCCCCTGAGCGGGAAGAGACCCAGTACTTC
>TRBJ2-7|TRBD1|TRBV18|few
CASSPGGDEQYF
TGTGCCAGCTCGCCAGGGGGCGACGAGCAGTACTTC
>TRBJ1-4|.|TRBV4-1|.
CASRGRGAGEKLFF
TGCGCCAGCAGAGGTCGGGGGGCCGGGGAAAAACTGTTTTTT
>TRBJ2-2|TRBD1|TRBV6-5|.
CASSSDRLNTGELFF
TGTGCCAGCAGTTCGGACAGGCTGAACACCGGGGAGCTGTTTTTT
>TRBJ2-7|TRBD1|TRBV7-9|few
CASSRQGYYEQYF
TGTGCCAGCAGTCGACAGGGGTACTACGAGCAGTACTTC
>TRBJ2-1|.|TRBV12-3/TRBV12-4|few
CASSGTSIFYNEQFF
TGTGCCAGCTCGGGGACCTCTATATTCTACAATGAGCAGTTCTTC
>TRBJ2-2|TRBD2|TRBV6-6|few
CASSDGPGLGLRGELFF
TGTGCCAGCAGCGACGGTCCGGGACTAGGCCTTCGGGGGGAGCTGTTTTTT
>TRBJ2-2|TRBD1|TRBV2|.
CASRRDRGNTGELFF
TGTGCCAGCAGAAGAGACAGGGGGAACACCGGGGAGCTGTTTTTT
>TRBJ1-2|.|TRBV5-1|few
CASSQTAGASHMRGYTF
TGCGCCAGCAGCCAGACAGCCGGGGCGTCCCATATGCGCGGCTACACCTTC
>TRBJ1-2|.|TRBV5-5|many
CASSLLGPPLGHGYTF
TGTGCCAGCAGCTTGCTAGGCCCCCCTCTGGGGCATGGCTACACCTTC
>TRBJ2-5|.|TRBV28|few
CASSWRAKNQETQYF
TGTGCCAGCAGTTGGCGGGCTAAAAACCAAGAGACCCAGTACTTC
>TRBJ2-1|TRBD2|TRBV28|few
CASSPPGLAGLSNNEQFF
TGTGCCAGCAGTCCACCGGGACTAGCGGGGCTAAGCAACAATGAGCAGTTCTTC
>TRBJ2-2|.|TRBV4-3|few
CASSPQRAGELFF
TGCGCCAGCAGCCCGCAACGAGCCGGGGAGCTGTTTTTT
>TRBJ2-1|TRBD2|TRBV10-2|.
CASSDGSGGAYNEQFF
TGCGCCAGCAGTGACGGTAGCGGGGGGGCTTACAATGAGCAGTTCTTC
>TRBJ2-3|TRBD1|TRBV2|few
CASSRQGKALADTQYF
TGTGCCAGCAGTAGACAGGGAAAAGCTTTGGCAGATACGCAGTATTTT
>TRBJ2-1|TRBD1|TRBV20-1|.
CSATRDRGNEQFF
TGCAGTGCTACCAGAGACAGGGGCAATGAGCAGTTCTTC
>TRBJ1-2|.|TRBV7-2|.
CASSLTGEVYGYTF
TGTGCCAGCAGCTTGACTGGGGAAGTCTATGGCTACACCTTC
>TRBJ1-2|.|TRBV6-5|.
CASSWETGTPSGYTF
TGTGCCAGCAGTTGGGAGACCGGGACACCGTCGGGCTACACCTTC
>TRBJ1-1|TRBD1|TRBV6-6|.
CASTTGGTEAFF
TGTGCCAGCACTACAGGGGGCACTGAAGCTTTCTTT
>TRBJ1-5|.|TRBV12-3/TRBV12-4|.
CASSLAGRDNQPQHF
TGTGCCAGCAGTTTAGCGGGGAGGGATAATCAGCCCCAGCATTTT
>TRBJ1-4|.|TRBV28|few
CASSGMAGTDENEKLFF
TGTGCCAGCAGTGGTATGGCAGGGACCGATGAGAATGAAAAACTGTTTTTT
>TRBJ2-2|TRBD1|TRBV20-1|.
CSARRQGASRSTGELFF
TGCAGTGCTAGGCGTCAGGGGGCTTCTCGTTCCACCGGGGAGCTGTTTTTT
>TRBJ2-5|TRBD1|TRBV7-2|many
CASSLAARTGSQETQYF
TGTGCCAGCAGCTTAGCGGCCCGGACAGGTTCCCAAGAGACCCAGTACTTC
>TRBJ2-3|TRBD1|TRBV7-9|.
CASSYRDRSTDTQYF
TGTGCCAGCAGCTACCGGGACAGGTCCACAGATACGCAGTATTTT
>TRBJ2-7|.|TRBV4-3|.
CASSQYREREQYF
TGCGCCAGCAGCCAATACAGGGAGCGCGAGCAGTACTTC
>TRBJ2-5|.|TRBV12-3/TRBV12-4|many
CASARDFKETQYF
TGTGCCAGCGCCCGGGACTTTAAAGAGACCCAGTACTTC
>TRBJ2-3|TRBD1|TRBV7-2|.
CASSKQTGTGASTDTQYF
TGTGCCAGCAGCAAACAAACCGGGACAGGGGCTAGCACAGATACGCAGTATTTT
>TRBJ1-6|.|TRBV6-9|.
CASVHGSYNSPLHF
TGTGCCAGCGTTCACGGGTCCTATAATTCACCCCTCCACTTT
>TRBJ1-3|.|TRBV7-8|few
CASSLASGRGSGNTIYF
TGTGCCAGCAGCTTAGCGAGCGGCAGGGGCTCTGGAAACACCATATATTTT